This T cell receptor (beta chain) was retrieved from a study of blood T cell repertoires in COVID-19. On the study more broadly: COVID-19 samples from acute and convalescent phases originated in the United States, Italy and Spain.

Profiled with immunoSEQ multiplex PCR; TCRdb holds only in-frame clones, not every one. In the table there are about 74,000 clones, more than 75% of which are singletons. Germline loops: CDR1 SQVTM, CDR2 ANQGSEA. The CDR3 covers 14 residues. V shed 6 bases, J shed 2 bases, and the junction held 9 bases outside the gene matches. This receptor was identified in a human donor in a cohort sampled during active COVID-19. Sequences were obtained from peripheral blood. The rearrangement uses TRBV29-1 and TRBJ2-5; 7 nucleotides line up with TRBD1. CDR3 sequence: CSVKSGTVQETQYF. CDR3 nucleotide sequence: TGCAGCGTCAAATCCGGGACAGTACAAGAGACCCAGTACTTC.